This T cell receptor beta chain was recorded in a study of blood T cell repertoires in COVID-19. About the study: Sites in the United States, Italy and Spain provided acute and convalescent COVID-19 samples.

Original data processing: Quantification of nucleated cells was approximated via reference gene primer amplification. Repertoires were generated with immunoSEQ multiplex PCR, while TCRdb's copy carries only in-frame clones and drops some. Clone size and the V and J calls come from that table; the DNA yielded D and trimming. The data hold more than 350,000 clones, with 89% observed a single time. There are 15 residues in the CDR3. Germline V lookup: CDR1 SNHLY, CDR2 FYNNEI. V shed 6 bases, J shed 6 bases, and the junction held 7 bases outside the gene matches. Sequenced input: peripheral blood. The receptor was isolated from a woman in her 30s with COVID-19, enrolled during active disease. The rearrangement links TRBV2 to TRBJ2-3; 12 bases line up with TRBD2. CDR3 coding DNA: TGTGCCAGCAGCCTCGGACTAGCGGGAACGGATACGCAGTATTTT. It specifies CASSLGLAGTDTQYF.